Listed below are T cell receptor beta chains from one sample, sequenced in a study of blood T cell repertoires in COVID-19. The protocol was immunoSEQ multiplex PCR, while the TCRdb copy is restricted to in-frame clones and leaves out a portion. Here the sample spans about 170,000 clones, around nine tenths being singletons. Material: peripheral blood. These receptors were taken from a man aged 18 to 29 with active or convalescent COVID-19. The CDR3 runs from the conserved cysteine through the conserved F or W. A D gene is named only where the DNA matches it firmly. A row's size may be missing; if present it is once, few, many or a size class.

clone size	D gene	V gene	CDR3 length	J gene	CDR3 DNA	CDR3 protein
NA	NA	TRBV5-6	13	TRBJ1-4	TGTGCCAGCAGCCCTACAACTAATGAAAAACTGTTTTTT	CASSPTTNEKLFF
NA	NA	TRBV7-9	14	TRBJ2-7	TGTGCCAGCAGCTTATCGGTCGGTGTTGCCGAGCAGTACTTC	CASSLSVGVAEQYF
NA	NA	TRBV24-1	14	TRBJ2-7	TGTGCCACCAGTGATCGGACAAGTACCTACGAGCAGTACTTC	CATSDRTSTYEQYF
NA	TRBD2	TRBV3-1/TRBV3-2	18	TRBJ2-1	TGTGCCAGCAGCCAAGAACGCAATACGGGACTAGCTTACAATGAGCAGTTCTTC	CASSQERNTGLAYNEQFF
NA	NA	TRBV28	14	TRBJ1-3	TGTGCCAGCAGTCCGGGGTTCTCTGGAAACACCATATATTTT	CASSPGFSGNTIYF
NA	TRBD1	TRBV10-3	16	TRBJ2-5	TGTGCCATCAGTGAGTGGGGACAGGGTGGTCGAGAGACCCAGTACTTC	CAISEWGQGGRETQYF
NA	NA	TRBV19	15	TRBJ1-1	TGTGCCAGTAGTATCAGGGCGGAACCGAACACTGAAGCTTTCTTT	CASSIRAEPNTEAFF
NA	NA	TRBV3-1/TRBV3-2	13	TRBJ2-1	TGTGCCAGCAGCCAAGGGAAGGGGAATGAGCAGTTCTTC	CASSQGKGNEQFF
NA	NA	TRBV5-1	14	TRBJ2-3	TGCGCCAGCAGCCTCTCTGCACAGAGAGATACGCAGTATTTT	CASSLSAQRDTQYF
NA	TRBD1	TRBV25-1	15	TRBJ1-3	TGTGCCAGCAGTGGCCCGGGACAGGCTGGAAACACCATATATTTT	CASSGPGQAGNTIYF
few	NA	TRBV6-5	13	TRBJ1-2	TGTGCCAGCAGTTACGGCGGAAACTATGGCTACACCTTC	CASSYGGNYGYTF
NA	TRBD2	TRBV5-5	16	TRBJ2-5	TGTGCCAGCAGCTTTGGGCTCCCTAGCGGCCAAGAGACCCAGTACTTC	CASSFGLPSGQETQYF
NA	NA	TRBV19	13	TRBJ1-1	TGTGCCAGTAGTGTTAGGACTGGCACTGAAGCTTTCTTT	CASSVRTGTEAFF
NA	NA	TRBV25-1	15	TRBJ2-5	TGTGCCAGCAGTGTGGGGGCCACGGGGAGAGAGACCCAGTACTTC	CASSVGATGRETQYF
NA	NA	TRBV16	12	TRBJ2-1	TGTGCCAGCAGCCAATCCGGGAAGGAGCAGTTCTTC	CASSQSGKEQFF
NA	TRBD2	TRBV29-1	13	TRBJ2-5	TGCAGCGCCTCGGGACTACCTCAAGAGACCCAGTACTTC	CSASGLPQETQYF
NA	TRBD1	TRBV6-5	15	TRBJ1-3	TGTGCCAGCACCCGACAGGGGAGCTCTGGAAACACCATATATTTT	CASTRQGSSGNTIYF
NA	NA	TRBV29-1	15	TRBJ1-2	TGCAGCGTGAGGGCGCCGGGCAGGGGTTATTATGGCTACACCTTC	CSVRAPGRGYYGYTF
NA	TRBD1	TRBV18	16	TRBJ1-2	TGTGCCAGCTCAGACAGTAGACAGGGCCCTAACTATGGCTACACCTTC	CASSDSRQGPNYGYTF
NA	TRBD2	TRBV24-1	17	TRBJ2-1	TGTGCCACCAGTGATGGGACTAGCGTTATTTCAGAGAATGAGCAGTTCTTC	CATSDGTSVISENEQFF
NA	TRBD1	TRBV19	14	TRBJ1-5	TGTGCCAGTAATCCACAGGGGGCTAATCAGCCCCAGCATTTT	CASNPQGANQPQHF
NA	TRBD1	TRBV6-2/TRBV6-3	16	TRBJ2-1	TGTGCCAGCAGTCGCCGGGACAGGGCAACCTACAATGAGCAGTTCTTC	CASSRRDRATYNEQFF
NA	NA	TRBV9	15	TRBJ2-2	TGTGCCAGCAGCGTAGGGTCTAGCGACCCCGGGGAGCTGTTTTTT	CASSVGSSDPGELFF
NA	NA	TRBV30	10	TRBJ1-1	TGTGCCTGGAGTAGACTTGAAGCTTTCTTT	CAWSRLEAFF
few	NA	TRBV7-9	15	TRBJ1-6	TGTGCCAGCAGCCCGTCCTGGGGGGACAATTCACCCCTCCACTTT	CASSPSWGDNSPLHF
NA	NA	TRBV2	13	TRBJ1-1	TGTGCCAGTAATATCCTCAGGGATTCCGAAGCTTTCTTT	CASNILRDSEAFF
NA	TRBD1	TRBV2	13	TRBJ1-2	TGTGCCAGCAGTGTTAGGGGGCGCGATGGCTACACCTTC	CASSVRGRDGYTF
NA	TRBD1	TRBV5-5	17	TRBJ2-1	TGTGCCAGCAGCTTCCCACAGGGGGTATCATCCTACAATGAGCAGTTCTTC	CASSFPQGVSSYNEQFF
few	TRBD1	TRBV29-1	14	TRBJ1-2	TGCAGCGTTGAACGTAACAGGGGGAACTATGGCTACACCTTC	CSVERNRGNYGYTF
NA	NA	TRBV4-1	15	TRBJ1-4	TGCGCCAGCAGCCCTTCGACAGCCTACTATGAAAAACTGTTTTTT	CASSPSTAYYEKLFF
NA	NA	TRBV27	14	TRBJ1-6	TGTGCCAGCAGTTTACTTCGCAGTGATCCACCCCTCCACTTT	CASSLLRSDPPLHF
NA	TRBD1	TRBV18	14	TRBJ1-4	TGTGCCAGCTGCGGACAGGGGGCGGCTGAAAAACTGTTTTTT	CASCGQGAAEKLFF
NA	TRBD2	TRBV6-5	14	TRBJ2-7	TGTGCCAGCAGTTACGCGCGGGAGGGCTACGAGCAGTACTTC	CASSYAREGYEQYF
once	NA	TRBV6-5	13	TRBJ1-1	TGTGCCAGCAGTTACCAGGTGAACACTGAAGCTTTCTTT	CASSYQVNTEAFF
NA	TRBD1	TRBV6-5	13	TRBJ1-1	TGTGCCAGCAGCGGACAGGCGGGCACTGAAGCTTTCTTT	CASSGQAGTEAFF
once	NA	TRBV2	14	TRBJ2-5	TGTGCCAGCAGTGAAAGGGGGGGAGGAGAGACCCAGTACTTC	CASSERGGGETQYF
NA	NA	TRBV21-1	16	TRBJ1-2	TGTGCCAGCAGCAAGAAGACAGGCGTTTCGGACTATGGCTACACCTTC	CASSKKTGVSDYGYTF
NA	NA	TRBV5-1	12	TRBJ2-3	TGCGCCAGCAGCACCAGGGGAGATACGCAGTATTTT	CASSTRGDTQYF
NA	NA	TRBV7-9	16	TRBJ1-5	TGTGCCAGCAGGGCAGGTACAGGGTATGACAATCAGCCCCAGCATTTT	CASRAGTGYDNQPQHF
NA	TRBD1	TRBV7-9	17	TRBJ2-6	TGTGCCAGCAGCCCCCGACAGGGTGGGTCTGGGGCCAACGTCCTGACTTTC	CASSPRQGGSGANVLTF
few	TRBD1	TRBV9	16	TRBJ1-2	TGTGCCAGCAGCGTAGTTGGACAGGGAGATATAAGTGGCTACACCTTC	CASSVVGQGDISGYTF
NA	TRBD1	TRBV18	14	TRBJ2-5	TGTGCCAGCTCACGGCCAGGGGGCATGGAGACCCAGTACTTC	CASSRPGGMETQYF
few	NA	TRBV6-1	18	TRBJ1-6	TGTGCCAGCAGTGAATTGGGGATCGGGGCAGGGGATAATTCACCCCTCCACTTT	CASSELGIGAGDNSPLHF
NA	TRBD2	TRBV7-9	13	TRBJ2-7	TGTGCCAGCAGCTTACTAGCGGGTTACGAGCAGTACTTC	CASSLLAGYEQYF
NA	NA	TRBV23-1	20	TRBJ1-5	TGCGCCAGCAGCCTTCAATTCAGACAGCGGGCCAGGGTTAGCAATCAGCCCCAGCATTTT	CASSLQFRQRARVSNQPQHF
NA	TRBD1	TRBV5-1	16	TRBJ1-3	TGCGCCAGCAGCTCACAGGGGGCGGCAGTTGGAAACACCATATATTTT	CASSSQGAAVGNTIYF
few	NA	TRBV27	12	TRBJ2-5	TGTGCCAGCAGTTTATGGGGAGGGACCCAGTACTTC	CASSLWGGTQYF
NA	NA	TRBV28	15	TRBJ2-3	TGTGCCAGCAGTTTGTGGCAGGGTGGCACAGATACGCAGTATTTT	CASSLWQGGTDTQYF
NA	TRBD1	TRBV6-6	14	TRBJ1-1	TGTGCCAGCAGGGAGGGGGCAGTGGACACTGAAGCTTTCTTT	CASREGAVDTEAFF
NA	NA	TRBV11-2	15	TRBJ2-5	TGTGCCAGCAGCTCCCGATGGCGGGTACAAGAGACCCAGTACTTC	CASSSRWRVQETQYF
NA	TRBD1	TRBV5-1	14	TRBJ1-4	TGCGCCAGCAGCTTGGGGGACAGGAATGAAAAACTGTTTTTT	CASSLGDRNEKLFF
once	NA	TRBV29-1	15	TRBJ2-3	TGCAGCGGCCCCGGGTCGCAGCTTGCCACAGATACGCAGTATTTT	CSGPGSQLATDTQYF
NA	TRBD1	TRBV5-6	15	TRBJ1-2	TGTGCCAGCAGCCCCGGGACAGGGGGTAACTATGGCTACACCTTC	CASSPGTGGNYGYTF
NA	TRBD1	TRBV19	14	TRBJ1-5	TGTGCCAGTAGGATGACACAGGGGGATCAGCCCCAGCATTTT	CASRMTQGDQPQHF
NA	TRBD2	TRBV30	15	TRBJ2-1	TGTGCCTGGAGTGTACGTACTAGCGGGGACAATGAGCAGTTCTTC	CAWSVRTSGDNEQFF
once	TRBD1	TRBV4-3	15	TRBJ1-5	TGCGCCAGCAGCCCCGGGACAGCCTCCAATCAGCCCCAGCATTTT	CASSPGTASNQPQHF
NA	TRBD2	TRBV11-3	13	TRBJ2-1	TGTGCCAGCCAGAAACTAGCGGACAATGAGCAGTTCTTC	CASQKLADNEQFF
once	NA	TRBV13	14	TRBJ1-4	TGTGCCAGCAGCAAAAGGGAGTCTGCAGAAAAACTGTTTTTT	CASSKRESAEKLFF
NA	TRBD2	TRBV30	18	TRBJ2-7	TGTGCCTGGAGAAAAACTAGCGGGGGTGGCGGCAGGTCCTACGAGCAGTACTTC	CAWRKTSGGGGRSYEQYF
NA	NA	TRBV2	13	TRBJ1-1	TGTGCCAGCAGTGTCCGACAGGATCCTGGAGCTTTCTTT	CASSVRQDPGAFF